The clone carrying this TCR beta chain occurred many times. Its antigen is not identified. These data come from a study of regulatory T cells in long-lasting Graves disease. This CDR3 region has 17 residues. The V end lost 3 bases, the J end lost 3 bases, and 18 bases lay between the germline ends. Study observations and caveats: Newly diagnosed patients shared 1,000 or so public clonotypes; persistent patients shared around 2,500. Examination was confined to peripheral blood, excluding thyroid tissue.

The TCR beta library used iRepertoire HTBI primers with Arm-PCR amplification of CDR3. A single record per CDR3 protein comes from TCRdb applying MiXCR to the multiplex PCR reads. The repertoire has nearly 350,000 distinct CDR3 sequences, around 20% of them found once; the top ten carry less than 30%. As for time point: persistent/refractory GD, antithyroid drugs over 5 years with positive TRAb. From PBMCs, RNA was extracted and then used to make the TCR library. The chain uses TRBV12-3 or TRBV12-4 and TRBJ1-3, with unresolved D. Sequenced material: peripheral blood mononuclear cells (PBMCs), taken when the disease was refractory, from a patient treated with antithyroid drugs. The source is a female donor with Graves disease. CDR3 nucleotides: TGTGCCAGCAGTTTTCCCAGACCTCAACGCGTTGGAAACACCATATATTTT. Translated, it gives CASSFPRPQRVGNTIYF.